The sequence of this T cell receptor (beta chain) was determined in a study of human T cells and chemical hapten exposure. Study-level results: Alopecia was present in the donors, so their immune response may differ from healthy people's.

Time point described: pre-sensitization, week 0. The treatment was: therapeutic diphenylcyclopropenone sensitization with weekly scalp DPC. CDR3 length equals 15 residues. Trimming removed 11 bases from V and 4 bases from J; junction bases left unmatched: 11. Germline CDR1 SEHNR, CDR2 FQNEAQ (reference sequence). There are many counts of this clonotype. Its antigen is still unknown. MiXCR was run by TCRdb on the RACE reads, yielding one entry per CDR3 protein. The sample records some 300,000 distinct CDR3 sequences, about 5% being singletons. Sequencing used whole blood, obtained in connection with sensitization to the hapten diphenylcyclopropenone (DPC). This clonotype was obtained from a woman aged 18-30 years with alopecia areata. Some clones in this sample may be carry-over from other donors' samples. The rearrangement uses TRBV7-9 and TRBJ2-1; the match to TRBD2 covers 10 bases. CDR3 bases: TGTGCCGCCTCCAAAGGGACTAGCGCGTACAATGAGCAGTTCTTC. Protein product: CAASKGTSAYNEQFF.